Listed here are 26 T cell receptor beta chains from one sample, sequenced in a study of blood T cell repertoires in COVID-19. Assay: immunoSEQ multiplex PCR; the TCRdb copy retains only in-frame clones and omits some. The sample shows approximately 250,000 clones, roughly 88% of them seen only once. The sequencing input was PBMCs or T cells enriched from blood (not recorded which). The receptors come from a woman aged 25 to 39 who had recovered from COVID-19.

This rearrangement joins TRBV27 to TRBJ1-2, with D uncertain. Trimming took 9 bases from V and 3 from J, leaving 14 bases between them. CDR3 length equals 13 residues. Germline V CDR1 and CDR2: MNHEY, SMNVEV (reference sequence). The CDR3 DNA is TGTGCCAGTGCGAAGACGGACTACTATGGCTACACCTTC. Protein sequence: CASAKTDYYGYTF.

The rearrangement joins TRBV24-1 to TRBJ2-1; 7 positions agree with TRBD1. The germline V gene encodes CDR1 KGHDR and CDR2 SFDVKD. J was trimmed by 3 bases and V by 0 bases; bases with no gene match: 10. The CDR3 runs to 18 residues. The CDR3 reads CATSDLGEGDRLYNEQFF. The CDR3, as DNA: TGTGCCACCAGTGATTTGGGCGAGGGGGACAGACTCTACAATGAGCAGTTCTTC.

The CDR3 protein is CASSFYLRSGEAFF. CDR3 nucleotide sequence: TGTGCCAGCAGCTTCTATCTCCGCTCGGGGGAAGCTTTCTTT. The rearrangement links TRBV5-4 to TRBJ1-1; D remains unclear. Per germline, CDR1 SGHNT and CDR2 YYREEE (reference sequence). The CDR3 is 14 amino acids. Trimming left V 2 bases short and J 8 bases short, with 16 bases between.

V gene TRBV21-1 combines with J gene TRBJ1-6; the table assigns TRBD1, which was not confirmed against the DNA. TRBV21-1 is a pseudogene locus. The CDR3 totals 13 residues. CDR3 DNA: TGTGCCAGCCTGGGACAGGGCAATTCACCCCTCCACTTT. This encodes CASLGQGNSPLHF.

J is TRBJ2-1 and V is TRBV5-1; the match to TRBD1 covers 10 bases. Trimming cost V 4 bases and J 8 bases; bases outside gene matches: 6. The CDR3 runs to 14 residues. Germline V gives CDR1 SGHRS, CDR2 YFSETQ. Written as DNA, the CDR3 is TGCGCCAGCAGCCGGACAGGGGGTATCGATGAGCAGTTCTTC. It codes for CASSRTGGIDEQFF.

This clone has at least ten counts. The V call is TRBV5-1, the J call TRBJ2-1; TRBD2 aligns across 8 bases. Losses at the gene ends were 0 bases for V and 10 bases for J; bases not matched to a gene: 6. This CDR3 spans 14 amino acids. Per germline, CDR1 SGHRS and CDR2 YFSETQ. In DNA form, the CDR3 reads TGCGCCAGCAGCTTGGATACTAGCGGCCTGGAGCAGTTCTTC. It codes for CASSLDTSGLEQFF.

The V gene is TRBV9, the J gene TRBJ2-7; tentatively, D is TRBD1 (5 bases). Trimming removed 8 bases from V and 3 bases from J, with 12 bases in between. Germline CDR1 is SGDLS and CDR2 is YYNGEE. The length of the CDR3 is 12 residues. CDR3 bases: TGTGCCAGGGGGCAGGGAATCTACGAGCAGTACTTC. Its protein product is CARGQGIYEQYF.

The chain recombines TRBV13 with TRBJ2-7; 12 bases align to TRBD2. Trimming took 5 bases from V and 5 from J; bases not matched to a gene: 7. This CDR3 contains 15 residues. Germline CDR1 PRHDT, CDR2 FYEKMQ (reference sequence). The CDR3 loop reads CASSPRLAGVDEQYF. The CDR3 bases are TGTGCCAGCAGCCCCCGACTAGCGGGAGTCGACGAGCAGTACTTC.

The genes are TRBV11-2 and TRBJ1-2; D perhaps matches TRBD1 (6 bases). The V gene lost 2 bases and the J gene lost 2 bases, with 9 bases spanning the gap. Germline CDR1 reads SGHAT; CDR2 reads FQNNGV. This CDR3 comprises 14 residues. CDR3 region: CASSLWDTNYGYTF. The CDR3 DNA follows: TGTGCCAGCAGCTTATGGGACACCAACTATGGCTACACCTTC.

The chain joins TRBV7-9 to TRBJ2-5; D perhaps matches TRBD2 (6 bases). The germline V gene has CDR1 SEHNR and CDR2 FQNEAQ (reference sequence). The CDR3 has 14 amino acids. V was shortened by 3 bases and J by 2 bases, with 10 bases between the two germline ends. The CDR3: CASSFLAIQETQYF. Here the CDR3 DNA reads TGTGCCAGCAGCTTCCTAGCGATTCAAGAGACCCAGTACTTC.

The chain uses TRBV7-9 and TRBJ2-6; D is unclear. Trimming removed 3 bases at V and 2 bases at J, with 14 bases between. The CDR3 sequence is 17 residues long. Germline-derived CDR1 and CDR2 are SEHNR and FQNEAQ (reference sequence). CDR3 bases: TGTGCCAGCAGCTTCATAGACACTTTAACTGGGGCCAACGTCCTGACTTTC. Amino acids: CASSFIDTLTGANVLTF.

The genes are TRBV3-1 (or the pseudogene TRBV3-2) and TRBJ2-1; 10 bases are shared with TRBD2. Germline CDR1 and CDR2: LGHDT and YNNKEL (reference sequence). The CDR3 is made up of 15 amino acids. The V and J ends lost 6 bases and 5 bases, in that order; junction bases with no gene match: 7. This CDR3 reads CASSPTSGLDNEQFF. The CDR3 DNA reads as TGTGCCAGCAGTCCGACTAGCGGGCTGGACAATGAGCAGTTCTTC.

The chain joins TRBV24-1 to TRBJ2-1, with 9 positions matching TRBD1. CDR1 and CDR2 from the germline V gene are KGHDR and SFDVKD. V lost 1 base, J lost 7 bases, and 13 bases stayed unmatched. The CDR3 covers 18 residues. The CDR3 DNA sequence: TGTGCCACCAGTGATTTAGGGGCCGGGACAGGGTATCCGAATGAGCAGTTCTTC. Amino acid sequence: CATSDLGAGTGYPNEQFF.

Here the CDR3 reads CASNRDSWDGYTF. The CDR3 DNA sequence: TGTGCCAGCAACCGGGACAGCTGGGATGGCTACACCTTC. The rearrangement uses TRBV2 and TRBJ1-2, with TRBD1 identical over 7 bases. CDR3 length: 13 amino acids. The J segment lost 6 bases and the V segment lost 7 bases, leaving 8 bases of the junction unmatched. The germline gives CDR1 SNHLY, CDR2 FYNNEI.

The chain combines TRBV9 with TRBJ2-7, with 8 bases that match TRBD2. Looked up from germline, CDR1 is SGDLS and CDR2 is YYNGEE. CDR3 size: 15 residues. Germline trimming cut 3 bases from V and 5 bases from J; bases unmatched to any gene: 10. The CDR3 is CASSGEGGLANEQYF. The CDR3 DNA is TGTGCCAGCAGCGGCGAGGGCGGACTAGCAAACGAGCAGTACTTC.

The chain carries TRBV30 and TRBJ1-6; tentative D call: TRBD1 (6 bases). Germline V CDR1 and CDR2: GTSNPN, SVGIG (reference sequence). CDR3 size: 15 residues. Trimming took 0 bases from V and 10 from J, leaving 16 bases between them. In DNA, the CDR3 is TGTGCCTGGAGTGTAAATACAGGGAGGGGCTCACCCCTCCACTTT. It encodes CAWSVNTGRGSPLHF.

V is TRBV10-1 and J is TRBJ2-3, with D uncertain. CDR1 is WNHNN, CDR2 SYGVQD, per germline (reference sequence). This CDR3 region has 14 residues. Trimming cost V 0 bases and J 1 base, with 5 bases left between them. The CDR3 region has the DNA TGCGCCAGCAGTGAGTCGAAGCGCACAGATACGCAGTATTTT. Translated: CASSESKRTDTQYF.

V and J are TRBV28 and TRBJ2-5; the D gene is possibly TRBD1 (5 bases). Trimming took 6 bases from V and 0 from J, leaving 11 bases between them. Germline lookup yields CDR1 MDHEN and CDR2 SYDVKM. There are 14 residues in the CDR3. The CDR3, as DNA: TGTGCCAGCAGCCCAAACAGGTACCAAGAGACCCAGTACTTC. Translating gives CASSPNRYQETQYF.

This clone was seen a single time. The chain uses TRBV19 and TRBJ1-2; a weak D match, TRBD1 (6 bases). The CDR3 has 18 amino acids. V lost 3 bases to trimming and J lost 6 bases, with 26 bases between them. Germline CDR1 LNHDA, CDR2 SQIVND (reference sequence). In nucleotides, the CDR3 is TGTGCCAGTAGTATTGATGAGAGTAGGGCAGGGGAATTGAATGGCTACACCTTC. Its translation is CASSIDESRAGELNGYTF.

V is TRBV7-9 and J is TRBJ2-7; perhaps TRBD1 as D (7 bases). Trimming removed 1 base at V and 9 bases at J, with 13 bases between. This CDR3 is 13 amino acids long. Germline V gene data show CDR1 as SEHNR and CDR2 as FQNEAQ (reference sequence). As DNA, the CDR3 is TGTGCCAGCAGCTTAGGCGGGGACAGAGGGCAGTACTTC. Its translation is CASSLGGDRGQYF.

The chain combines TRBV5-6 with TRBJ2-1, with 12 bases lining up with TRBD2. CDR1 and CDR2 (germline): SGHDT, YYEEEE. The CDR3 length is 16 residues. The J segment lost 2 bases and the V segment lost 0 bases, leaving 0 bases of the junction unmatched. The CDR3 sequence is CASSLGLAGAYNEQFF. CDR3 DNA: TGTGCCAGCAGCTTGGGACTAGCGGGAGCCTACAATGAGCAGTTCTTC. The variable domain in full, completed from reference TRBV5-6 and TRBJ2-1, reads DAGVTQSPTHLIKTRGQQVTLRCSPKSGHDTVSWYQQALGQGPQFIFQYYEEEERQRGNFPDRFSGHQFPNYSSELNVNALLLGDSALYLCASSLGLAGAYNEQFFGPGTRLTVL.

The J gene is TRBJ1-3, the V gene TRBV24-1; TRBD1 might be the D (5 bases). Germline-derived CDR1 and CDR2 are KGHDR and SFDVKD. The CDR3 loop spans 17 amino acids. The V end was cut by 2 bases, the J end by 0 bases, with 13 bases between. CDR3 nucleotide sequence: TGTGCCACCAGTGATTCAGGGTTCTCCAGCTCTGGAAACACCATATATTTT. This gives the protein CATSDSGFSSSGNTIYF.

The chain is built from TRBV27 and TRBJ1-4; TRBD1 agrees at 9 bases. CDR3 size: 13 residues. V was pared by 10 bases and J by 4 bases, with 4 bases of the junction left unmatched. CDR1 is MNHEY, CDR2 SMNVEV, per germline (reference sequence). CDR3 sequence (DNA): TGTGCCACCTCGGGACAGGGTAATGAAAAACTGTTTTTT. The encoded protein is CATSGQGNEKLFF.

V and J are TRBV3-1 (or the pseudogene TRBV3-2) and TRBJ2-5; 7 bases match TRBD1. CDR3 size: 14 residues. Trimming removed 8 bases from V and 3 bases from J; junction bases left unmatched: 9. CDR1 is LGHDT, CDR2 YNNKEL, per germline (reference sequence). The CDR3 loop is CASEDRQGKETQYF. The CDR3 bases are TGTGCCAGCGAAGATCGACAGGGAAAAGAGACCCAGTACTTC.

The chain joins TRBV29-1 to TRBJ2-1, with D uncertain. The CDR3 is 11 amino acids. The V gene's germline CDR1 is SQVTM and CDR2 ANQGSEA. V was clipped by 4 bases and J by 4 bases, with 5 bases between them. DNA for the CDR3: TGCAGCGTTGGGGCATACAATGAGCAGTTCTTC. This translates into CSVGAYNEQFF.

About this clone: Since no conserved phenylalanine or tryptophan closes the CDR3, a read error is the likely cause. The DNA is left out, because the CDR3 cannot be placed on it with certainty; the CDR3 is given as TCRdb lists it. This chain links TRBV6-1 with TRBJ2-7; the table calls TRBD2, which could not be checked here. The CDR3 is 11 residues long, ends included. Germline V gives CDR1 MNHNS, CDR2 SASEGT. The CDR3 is CASSEYPMSTL.